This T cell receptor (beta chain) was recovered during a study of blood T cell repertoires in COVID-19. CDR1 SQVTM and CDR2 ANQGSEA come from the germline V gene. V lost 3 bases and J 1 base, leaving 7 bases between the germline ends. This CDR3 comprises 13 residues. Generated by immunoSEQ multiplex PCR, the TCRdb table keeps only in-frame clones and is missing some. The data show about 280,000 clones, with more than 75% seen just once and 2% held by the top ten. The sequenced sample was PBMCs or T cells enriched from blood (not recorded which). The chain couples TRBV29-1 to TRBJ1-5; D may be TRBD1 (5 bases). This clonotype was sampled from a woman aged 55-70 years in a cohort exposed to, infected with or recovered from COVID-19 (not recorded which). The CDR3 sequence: CSVDGGSNQPQHF. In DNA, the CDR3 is TGCAGCGTTGATGGGGGGAGCAATCAGCCCCAGCATTTT.